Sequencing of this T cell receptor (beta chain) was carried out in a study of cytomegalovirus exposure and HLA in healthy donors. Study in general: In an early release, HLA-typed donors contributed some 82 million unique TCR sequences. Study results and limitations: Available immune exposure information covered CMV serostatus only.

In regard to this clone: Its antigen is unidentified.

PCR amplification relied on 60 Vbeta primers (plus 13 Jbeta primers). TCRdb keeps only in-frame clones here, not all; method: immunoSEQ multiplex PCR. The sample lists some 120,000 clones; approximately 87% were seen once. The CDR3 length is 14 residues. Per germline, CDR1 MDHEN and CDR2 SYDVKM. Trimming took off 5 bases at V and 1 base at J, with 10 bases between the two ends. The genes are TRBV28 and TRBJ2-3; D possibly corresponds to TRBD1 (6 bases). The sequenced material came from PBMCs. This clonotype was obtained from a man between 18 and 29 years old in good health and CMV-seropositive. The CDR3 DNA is TGTGCCAGCAGTCCCGACAGGCGCACAGATACGCAGTATTTT. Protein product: CASSPDRRTDTQYF.